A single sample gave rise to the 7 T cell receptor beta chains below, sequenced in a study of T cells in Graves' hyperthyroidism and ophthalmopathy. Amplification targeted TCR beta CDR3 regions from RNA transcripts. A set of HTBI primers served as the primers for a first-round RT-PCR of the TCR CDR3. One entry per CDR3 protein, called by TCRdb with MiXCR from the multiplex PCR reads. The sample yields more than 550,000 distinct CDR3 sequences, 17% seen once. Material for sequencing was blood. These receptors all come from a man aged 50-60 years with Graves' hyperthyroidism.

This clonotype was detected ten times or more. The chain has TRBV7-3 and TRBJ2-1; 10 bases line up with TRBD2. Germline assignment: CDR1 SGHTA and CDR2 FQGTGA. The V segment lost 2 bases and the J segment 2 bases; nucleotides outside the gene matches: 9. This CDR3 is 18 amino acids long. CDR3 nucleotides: TGTGCCAGCAGCTTAGCTGGGAGCGGGGGGGGCGCCTACAATGAGCAGTTCTTC. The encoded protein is CASSLAGSGGGAYNEQFF.

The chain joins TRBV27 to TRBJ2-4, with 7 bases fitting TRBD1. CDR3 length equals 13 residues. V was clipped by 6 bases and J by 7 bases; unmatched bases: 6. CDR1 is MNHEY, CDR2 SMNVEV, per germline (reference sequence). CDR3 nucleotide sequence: TGTGCCAGCAGACCTACGGGACAGAACATTCAGTACTTC. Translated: CASRPTGQNIQYF.

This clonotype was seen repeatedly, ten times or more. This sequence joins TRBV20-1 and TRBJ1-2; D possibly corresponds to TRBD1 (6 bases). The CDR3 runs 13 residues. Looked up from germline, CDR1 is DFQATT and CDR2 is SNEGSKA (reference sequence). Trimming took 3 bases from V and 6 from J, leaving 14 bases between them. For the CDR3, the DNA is TGCAGTGCTAGTACTACAGGGAGCAATGGCTACACCTTC. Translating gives CSASTTGSNGYTF.

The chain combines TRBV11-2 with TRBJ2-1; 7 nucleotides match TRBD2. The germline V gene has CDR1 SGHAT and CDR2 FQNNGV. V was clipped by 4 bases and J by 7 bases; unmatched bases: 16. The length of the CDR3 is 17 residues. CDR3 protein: CASSSYRGEGLRNEQFF. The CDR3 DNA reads TGTGCCAGCAGCTCATATCGAGGGGAGGGCCTTAGGAATGAGCAGTTCTTC.

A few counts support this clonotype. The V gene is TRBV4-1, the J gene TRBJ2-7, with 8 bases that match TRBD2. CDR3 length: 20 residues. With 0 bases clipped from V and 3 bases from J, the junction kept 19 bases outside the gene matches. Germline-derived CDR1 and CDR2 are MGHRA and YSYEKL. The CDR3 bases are TGCGCCAGCAGCCAAGATGAAACAGCGGGGGTTCCGGGTTATTTCTACGAGCAGTACTTC. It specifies CASSQDETAGVPGYFYEQYF.

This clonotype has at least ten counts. CDR3 in amino acids: CASSLPSGSTTYEQYF. The CDR3 DNA reads as TGTGCCAGCAGTTTACCTAGTGGGAGCACAACCTACGAGCAGTACTTC. The chain recombines TRBV12-3 or TRBV12-4 with TRBJ2-7; D perhaps matches TRBD2 (5 bases). V was shortened by 2 bases and J by 2 bases, with 16 bases between the two germline ends. The CDR3 extends over 16 amino acids.

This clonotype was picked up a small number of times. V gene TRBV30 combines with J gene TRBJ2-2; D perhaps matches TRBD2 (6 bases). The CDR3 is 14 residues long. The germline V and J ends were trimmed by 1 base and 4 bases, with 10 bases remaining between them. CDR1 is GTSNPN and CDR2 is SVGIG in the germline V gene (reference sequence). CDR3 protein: CAWSGGIGTGELFF. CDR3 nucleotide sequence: TGTGCCTGGAGTGGCGGGATCGGCACCGGGGAGCTGTTTTTT.